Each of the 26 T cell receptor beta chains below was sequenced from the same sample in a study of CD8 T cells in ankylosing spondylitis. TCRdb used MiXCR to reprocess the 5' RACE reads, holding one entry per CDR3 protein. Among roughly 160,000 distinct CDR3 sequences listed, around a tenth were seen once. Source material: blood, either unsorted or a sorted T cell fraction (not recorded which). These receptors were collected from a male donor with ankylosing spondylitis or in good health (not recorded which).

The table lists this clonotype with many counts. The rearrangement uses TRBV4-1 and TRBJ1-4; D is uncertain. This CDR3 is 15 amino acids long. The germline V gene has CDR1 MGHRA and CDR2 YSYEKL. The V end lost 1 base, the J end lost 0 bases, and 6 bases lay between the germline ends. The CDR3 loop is CASSQAPATNEKLFF. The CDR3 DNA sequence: TGCGCCAGCAGCCAAGCTCCTGCAACTAATGAAAAACTGTTTTTT.

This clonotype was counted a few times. The CDR3 spells CASKGTGGHETQYF. The CDR3 DNA is TGTGCCAGCAAGGGGACAGGGGGACACGAGACCCAGTACTTC. This sequence joins TRBV28 and TRBJ2-5; 11 bases align to TRBD1. The CDR3 totals 14 residues. V lost 7 bases, J lost 5 bases, and 6 bases stayed unmatched. Germline assignment: CDR1 MDHEN and CDR2 SYDVKM.

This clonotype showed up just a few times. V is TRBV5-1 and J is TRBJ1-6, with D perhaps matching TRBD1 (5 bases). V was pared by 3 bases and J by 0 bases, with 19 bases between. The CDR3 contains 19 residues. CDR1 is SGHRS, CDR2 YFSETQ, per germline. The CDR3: CASSWGLAPPSSYNSPLHF. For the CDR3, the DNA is TGCGCCAGCAGCTGGGGGTTGGCCCCACCGAGCTCCTATAATTCACCCCTCCACTTT. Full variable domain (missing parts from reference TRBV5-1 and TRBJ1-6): KAGVTQTPRYLIKTRGQQVTLSCSPISGHRSVSWYQQTPGQGLQFLFEYFSETQRNKGNFPGRFSGRQFSNSRSEMNVSTLELGDSALYLCASSWGLAPPSSYNSPLHFGNGTRLTVT.

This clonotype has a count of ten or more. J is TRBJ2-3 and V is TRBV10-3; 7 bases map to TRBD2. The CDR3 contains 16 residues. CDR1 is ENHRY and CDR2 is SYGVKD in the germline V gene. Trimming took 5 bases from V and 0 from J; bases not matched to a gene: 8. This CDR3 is CAISSGGGGSTDTQYF. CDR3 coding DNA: TGTGCCATCAGTTCGGGCGGCGGGGGAAGCACAGATACGCAGTATTTT.

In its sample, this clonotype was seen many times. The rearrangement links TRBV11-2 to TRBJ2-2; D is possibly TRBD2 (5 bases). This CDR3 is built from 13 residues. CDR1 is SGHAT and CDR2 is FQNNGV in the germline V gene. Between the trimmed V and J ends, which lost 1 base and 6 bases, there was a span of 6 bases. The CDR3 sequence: CASSLGAAGELFF. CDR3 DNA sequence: TGTGCCAGCAGCTTAGGAGCGGCCGGGGAGCTGTTTTTT. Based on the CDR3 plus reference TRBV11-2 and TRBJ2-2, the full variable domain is EAGVAQSPRYKIIEKRQSVAFWCNPISGHATLYWYQQILGQGPKLLIQFQNNGVVDDSQLPKDRFSAERLKGVDSTLKIQPAKLEDSAVYLCASSLGAAGELFFGEGSRLTVL.

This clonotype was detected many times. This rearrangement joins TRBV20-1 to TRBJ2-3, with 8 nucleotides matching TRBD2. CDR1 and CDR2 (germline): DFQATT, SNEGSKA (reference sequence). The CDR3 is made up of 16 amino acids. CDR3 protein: CRAPRGGGGHSDTQYF. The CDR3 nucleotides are TGCAGAGCACCCCGCGGGGGCGGGGGGCACTCAGATACGCAGTATTTT.

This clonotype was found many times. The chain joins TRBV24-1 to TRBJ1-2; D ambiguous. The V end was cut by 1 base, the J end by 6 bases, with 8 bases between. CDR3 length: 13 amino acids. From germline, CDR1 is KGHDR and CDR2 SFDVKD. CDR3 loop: CATSDLPKNGYTF. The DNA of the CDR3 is TGTGCCACCAGTGATTTACCTAAGAATGGCTACACCTTC.

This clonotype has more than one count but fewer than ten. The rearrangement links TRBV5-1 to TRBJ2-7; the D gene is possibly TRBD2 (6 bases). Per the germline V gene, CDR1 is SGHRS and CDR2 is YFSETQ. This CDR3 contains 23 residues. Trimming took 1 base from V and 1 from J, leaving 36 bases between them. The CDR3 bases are TGCGCCAGCAGCTTGCCTCGCACGCCTTTCAGGGCAGGTTCGTCCGGGGGATCCTACGAGCAGTACTTC. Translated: CASSLPRTPFRAGSSGGSYEQYF.

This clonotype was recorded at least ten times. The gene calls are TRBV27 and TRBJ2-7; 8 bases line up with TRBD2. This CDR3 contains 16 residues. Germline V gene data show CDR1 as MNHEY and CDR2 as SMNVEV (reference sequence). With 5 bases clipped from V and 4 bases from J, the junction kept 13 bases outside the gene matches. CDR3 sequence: CASSDISAGGPYEQYF. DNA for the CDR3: TGTGCCAGCAGTGATATCTCGGCGGGAGGACCGTACGAGCAGTACTTC.

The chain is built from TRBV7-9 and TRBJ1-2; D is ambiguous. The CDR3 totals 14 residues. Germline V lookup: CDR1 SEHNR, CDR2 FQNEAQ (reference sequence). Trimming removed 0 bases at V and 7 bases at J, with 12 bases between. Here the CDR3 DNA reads TGTGCCAGCAGCTTAGCGTGGGCAGGCAGTGGCTACACCTTC. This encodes CASSLAWAGSGYTF.

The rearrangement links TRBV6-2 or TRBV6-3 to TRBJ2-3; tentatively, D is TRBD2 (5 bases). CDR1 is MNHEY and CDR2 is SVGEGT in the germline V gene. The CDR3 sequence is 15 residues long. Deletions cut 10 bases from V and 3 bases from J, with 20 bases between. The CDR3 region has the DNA TGTGCCACCCCAGTGAGGACTTCTACTACAGATACGCAGTATTTT. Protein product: CATPVRTSTTDTQYF.

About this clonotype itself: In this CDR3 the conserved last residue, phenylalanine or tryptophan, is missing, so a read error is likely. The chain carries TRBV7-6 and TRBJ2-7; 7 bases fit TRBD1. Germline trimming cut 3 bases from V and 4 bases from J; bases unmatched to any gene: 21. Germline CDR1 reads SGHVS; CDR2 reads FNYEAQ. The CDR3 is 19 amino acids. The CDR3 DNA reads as TGTGCCAGCAGCTTGGATTCGAAACTCGGGACAGCACATTATTACGAGCAGTACCTC. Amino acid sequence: CASSLDSKLGTAHYYEQYL.

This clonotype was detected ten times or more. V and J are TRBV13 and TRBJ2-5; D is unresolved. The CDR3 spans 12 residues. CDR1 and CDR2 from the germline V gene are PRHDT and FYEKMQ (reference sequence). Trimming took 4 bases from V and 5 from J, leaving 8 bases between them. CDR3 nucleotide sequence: TGTGCCAGCAGCTCGGGTATGGAGACCCAGTACTTC. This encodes CASSSGMETQYF.

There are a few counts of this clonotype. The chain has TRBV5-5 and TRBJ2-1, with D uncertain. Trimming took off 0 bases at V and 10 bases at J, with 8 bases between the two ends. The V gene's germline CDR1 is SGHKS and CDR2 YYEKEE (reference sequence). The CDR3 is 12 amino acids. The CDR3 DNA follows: TGTGCCAGCAGCTTGGCAAACGTCGAGCAGTTCTTC. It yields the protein CASSLANVEQFF.

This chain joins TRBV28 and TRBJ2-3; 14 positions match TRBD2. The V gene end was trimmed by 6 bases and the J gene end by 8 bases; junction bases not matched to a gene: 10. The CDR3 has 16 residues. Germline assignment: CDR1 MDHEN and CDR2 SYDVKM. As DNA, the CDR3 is TGTGCCAGCAGGCTCGGACTAGCGGGGGGAGTGGGTACGCAGTATTTT. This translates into CASRLGLAGGVGTQYF.

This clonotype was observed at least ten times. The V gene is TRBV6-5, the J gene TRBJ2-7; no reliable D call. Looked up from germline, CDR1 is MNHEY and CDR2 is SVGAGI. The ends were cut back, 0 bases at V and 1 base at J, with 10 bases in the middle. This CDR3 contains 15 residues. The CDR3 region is CASSYSNLGSYEQYF. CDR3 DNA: TGTGCCAGCAGTTACTCGAATCTCGGGTCCTACGAGCAGTACTTC.

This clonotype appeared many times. CDR3 amino acids: CAISESQGRRGTDTQYF. The CDR3, as DNA: TGTGCCATCAGTGAGTCGCAGGGACGGCGTGGCACAGATACGCAGTATTTT. This chain links TRBV10-3 with TRBJ2-3; D possibly uses TRBD1 or TRBD2 (5 bases each). V shed 0 bases and J shed 1 base, with 14 bases lying between them. Germline V gives CDR1 ENHRY, CDR2 SYGVKD. This CDR3 contains 17 residues.

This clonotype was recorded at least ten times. CDR3 protein: CSVANLLGTDTQYF. CDR3 in DNA: TGCAGCGTTGCGAACTTGCTAGGGACAGATACGCAGTATTTT. The chain links TRBV29-1 to TRBJ2-3; D is undetermined. The CDR3 loop spans 14 amino acids. V lost 4 bases and J lost 3, with 14 bases in between. The germline CDR1 and CDR2 sequences are SQVTM and ANQGSEA.

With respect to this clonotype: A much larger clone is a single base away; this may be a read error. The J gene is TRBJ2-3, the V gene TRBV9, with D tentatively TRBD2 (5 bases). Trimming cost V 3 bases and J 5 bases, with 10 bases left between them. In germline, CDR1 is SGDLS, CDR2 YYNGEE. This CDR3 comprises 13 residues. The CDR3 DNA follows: TGTGCCAGCAGCGCCAGGAGGCAAGATACGCAGTATTTT. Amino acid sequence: CASSARRQDTQYF.

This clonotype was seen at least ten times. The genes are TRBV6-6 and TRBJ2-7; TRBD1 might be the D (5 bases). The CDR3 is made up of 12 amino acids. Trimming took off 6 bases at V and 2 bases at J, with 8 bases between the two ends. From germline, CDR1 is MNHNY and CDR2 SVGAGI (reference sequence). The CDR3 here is CASSEGAYEQYF. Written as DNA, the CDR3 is TGTGCCAGCAGCGAAGGGGCCTACGAGCAGTACTTC.

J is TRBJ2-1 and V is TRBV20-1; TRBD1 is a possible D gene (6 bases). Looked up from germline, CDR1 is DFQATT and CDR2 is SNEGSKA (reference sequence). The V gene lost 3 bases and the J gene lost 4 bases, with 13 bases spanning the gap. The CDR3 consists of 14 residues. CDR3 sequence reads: CSASGGQGYNEQFF. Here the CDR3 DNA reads TGCAGTGCTAGTGGTGGCCAGGGGTACAATGAGCAGTTCTTC.

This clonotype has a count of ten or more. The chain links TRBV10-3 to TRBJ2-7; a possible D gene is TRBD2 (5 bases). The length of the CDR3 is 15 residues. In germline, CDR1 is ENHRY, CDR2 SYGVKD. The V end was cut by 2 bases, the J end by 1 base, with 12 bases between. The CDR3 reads CAISEGVRVSYEQYF. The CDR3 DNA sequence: TGTGCCATCAGTGAGGGTGTGAGGGTTTCCTACGAGCAGTACTTC.

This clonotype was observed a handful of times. CDR3 coding DNA: TGTGCCAGCAGCCGGGGGGGGGAACAAGAGACCCAGTACTTC. As protein: CASSRGGEQETQYF. This sequence joins TRBV9 and TRBJ2-5, with 8 bases aligning to TRBD2. Trimming removed 4 bases from V and 2 bases from J; junction bases left unmatched: 4. The CDR3 contains 14 residues. Germline V gene data show CDR1 as SGDLS and CDR2 as YYNGEE. The full variable domain, rest sourced from reference TRBV9 and TRBJ2-5, is DSGVTQTPKHLITATGQRVTLRCSPRSGDLSVYWYQQSLDQGLQFLIQYYNGEERAKGNILERFSAQQFPDLHSELNLSSLELGDSALYFCASSRGGEQETQYFGPGTRLLVL.

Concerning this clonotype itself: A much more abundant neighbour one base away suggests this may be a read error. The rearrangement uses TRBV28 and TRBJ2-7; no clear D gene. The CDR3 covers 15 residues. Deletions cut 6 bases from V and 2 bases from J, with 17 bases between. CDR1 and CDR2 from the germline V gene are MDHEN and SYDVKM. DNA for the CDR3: TGTGCCAGCAGACCGTACACGATGCAAACCTACGAGCAGTACTTC. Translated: CASRPYTMQTYEQYF.

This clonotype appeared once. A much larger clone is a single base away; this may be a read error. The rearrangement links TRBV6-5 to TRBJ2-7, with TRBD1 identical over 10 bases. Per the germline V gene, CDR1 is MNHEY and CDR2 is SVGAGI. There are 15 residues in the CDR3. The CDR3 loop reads CGSSWTGGSSYEQYF. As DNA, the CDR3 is TGTGGCAGCAGTTGGACAGGGGGTAGTTCCTACGAGCAGTACTTC.

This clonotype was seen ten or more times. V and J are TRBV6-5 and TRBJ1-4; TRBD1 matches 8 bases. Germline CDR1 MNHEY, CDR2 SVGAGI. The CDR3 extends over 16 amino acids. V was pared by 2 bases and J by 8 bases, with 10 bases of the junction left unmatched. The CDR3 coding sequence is TGTGCCAGCAGTTACGAGACAGGGGTAGTGGGCGAAAAACTGTTTTTT. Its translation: CASSYETGVVGEKLFF.